The 10 T cell receptor beta chains listed next were all sequenced from one sample in a study of blood T cells in healthy people across ages. The use of a sample-barcoded 5' primer and a J-beta primer mix characterized a second PCR of 7 to 11 cycles. Each CDR3 protein gets one entry after TCRdb re-called the 5' RACE reads with MiXCR. The sample includes about 640,000 distinct CDR3 sequences, roughly three fifths of them seen just once. Sequencing input: blood. The receptors come from a man aged 60 to 69 in good health.

This clonotype was recorded a few times. The chain links TRBV28 to TRBJ1-2, with 7 bases matching TRBD1. Trimming at V came to 5 bases and at J to 9 bases, leaving 12 bases not matched to a gene. Germline V lookup: CDR1 MDHEN, CDR2 SYDVKM. This CDR3 contains 14 residues. The CDR3 region is CASSRGQTWSSYTF. The CDR3 bases are TGTGCCAGCAGTAGGGGACAGACCTGGAGCAGCTACACCTTC.

The V gene is TRBV7-9, the J gene TRBJ1-2, with unresolved D. V was shortened by 3 bases and J by 7 bases, with 12 bases between the two germline ends. Germline CDR1 reads SEHNR; CDR2 reads FQNEAQ (reference sequence). The CDR3 covers 13 residues. CDR3 residues: CASSFLSNGGYTF. The CDR3 DNA reads TGTGCCAGCAGCTTCCTATCCAACGGTGGCTACACCTTC.

The chain uses TRBV3-1 and TRBJ1-6; D gene unclear. Per the germline V gene, CDR1 is LGHDT and CDR2 is YNNKEL (reference sequence). With 0 bases removed from V and 15 bases from J, the gap between germline ends came to 12 bases. The length of the CDR3 is 13 residues. The CDR3 region has the DNA TGTGCCAGCAGCCAAGAGGAGGGATTAAGCCTCCACTTT. It is translated as CASSQEEGLSLHF.

This clonotype has only one observation. This sequence joins TRBV6-1 and TRBJ2-7; 8 nucleotides agree with TRBD2. V shed 6 bases and J 4 bases; nucleotides not matched to a gene: 14. Per germline, CDR1 MNHNS and CDR2 SASEGT. The CDR3 runs to 16 residues. CDR3 coding DNA: TGTGCCAGCAGGTTCCTGGGGGCGGGGGGCCTATACGAGCAGTACTTC. As protein: CASRFLGAGGLYEQYF.

This chain joins TRBV6-5 and TRBJ2-5; D may match TRBD1 or TRBD2 (5 bases each). Trimming removed 6 bases from V and 1 base from J, with 12 bases in between. Germline CDR1 reads MNHEY; CDR2 reads SVGAGI. CDR3 length: 14 residues. CDR3 DNA: TGTGCCAGCAGCCGGGACGGTTTCCAAGAGACCCAGTACTTC. Translated: CASSRDGFQETQYF.

The gene calls are TRBV11-2 and TRBJ2-3; 11 bases are a match to TRBD1. The CDR3 is made up of 15 amino acids. Germline CDR1 is SGHAT and CDR2 is FQNNGV. Losses at the gene ends were 5 bases for V and 4 bases for J; bases not matched to a gene: 5. The CDR3, as DNA: TGTGCCAGCAGCCGGGACAGGGGGTTTGCAGATACGCAGTATTTT. This encodes CASSRDRGFADTQYF.

The J gene is TRBJ2-3, the V gene TRBV2, with D maybe TRBD1 (6 bases). The CDR3 is made up of 14 amino acids. Trimming cost V 4 bases and J 2 bases, with 10 bases left between them. Germline V gene data show CDR1 as SNHLY and CDR2 as FYNNEI. The CDR3 DNA is TGTGCCAGCAGTGTTAGACAGGACACAGATACGCAGTATTTT. It codes for CASSVRQDTDTQYF.

The chain combines TRBV12-3 or TRBV12-4 with TRBJ2-4; 7 bases line up with TRBD2. The DNA end is more similar to TRBJ2-7, so the J call may be wrong. The CDR3 runs 18 residues. CDR3 sequence: CASSLFPPGGSSPYEQYF. The CDR3, as DNA: TGTGCCAGCAGTTTATTTCCCCCCGGCGGGAGCTCTCCTTACGAGCAGTACTTC.

This sequence joins TRBV27 and TRBJ1-2; 9 bases align to TRBD1. This CDR3 comprises 15 residues. Germline V gives CDR1 MNHEY, CDR2 SMNVEV (reference sequence). V dropped 6 bases and J dropped 5; count of bases not matched to a gene: 10. DNA for the CDR3: TGTGCCAGCAGACGCTTGGGGACAGGGACTTATGGCTACACCTTC. Encoded protein: CASRRLGTGTYGYTF.

This clonotype appeared once. This sequence joins TRBV5-1 and TRBJ2-2; D possibly uses TRBD1 or TRBD2 (5 bases each). With 5 bases removed from V and 6 bases from J, the gap between germline ends came to 14 bases. The CDR3 is 14 residues long. Germline CDR1 SGHRS, CDR2 YFSETQ. The CDR3 region is CASRAQGAPGELFF. As DNA, the CDR3 is TGCGCCAGCAGGGCCCAGGGAGCGCCCGGGGAGCTGTTTTTT.